This entry describes one TCR beta chain. Its antigen is as yet unknown. Purity (above 95%) was reached by all sorted populations. This entry comes from a study of beta chain features in type 1 diabetes. Notes on the study in general: Any PCR bias toward short templates would affect both groups alike. Within the patient group, naive, central memory and Treg TCRB repertoires appeared more similar to each other than within healthy donors.

The CDR3 contains 13 residues. Looked up from germline, CDR1 is SGDLS and CDR2 is YYNGEE. J gave up 4 bases and V 7 bases, and 5 bases lay outside the gene matches. Expressed TCRB transcripts were sequenced because the isolated RNA had all been reverse transcribed beforehand. Produced via immunoSEQ multiplex PCR; TCRdb's table is partial and in-frame only. Here the sample spans fewer than 350,000 clones, about 8.5% being singletons. What was sequenced was central memory CD4+ T cells from blood. This sequence originates from a woman between 18 and 30 years old in good health. The chain uses TRBV9 and TRBJ2-1; 7 bases line up with TRBD2. The CDR3 sequence is CASGGREYNEQFF. CDR3 DNA: TGTGCCAGCGGGGGGAGGGAATACAATGAGCAGTTCTTC.